A selection of T cell receptor beta chains follows, all from one sample in a study of CD8 T cells in Susac syndrome. From the immunoSEQ multiplex PCR reads, TCRdb called clonotypes with MiXCR, one entry per CDR3 protein. The data contain about 430,000 distinct CDR3 sequences, approximately 85% of them seen just once; the ten biggest clones take up under 0.15%. Sequencing was performed on CD8+ T cells from PBMCs. Receptor source: a human donor with multiple sclerosis. The CDR3 runs from the conserved cysteine through the conserved F or W. The order of the fields is V gene, J gene, clone size, D gene, CDR3 protein, CDR3 DNA. A D gene is named only where the DNA matches it firmly. Some rows have no size entry. The others give once, few or many, or a class for an expanded clone.

TRBV2	TRBJ2-5	-	-	CASSEDTLRETQYF	TGTGCCAGCAGTGAGGATACCCTGAGGGAGACCCAGTACTTC
TRBV7-9	TRBJ1-1	-	TRBD1	CASSCRFSFGTGETEAFF	TGTGCCAGCAGCTGCAGATTTTCGTTCGGGACAGGGGAGACTGAAGCTTTCTTT
TRBV27	TRBJ2-3	-	-	CASSSDHTDTQYF	TGTGCCAGCAGTTCGGACCACACAGATACGCAGTATTTT
TRBV5-1	TRBJ2-7	-	-	CASSPGGNYEQYF	TGCGCCAGCAGCCCAGGCGGCAACTACGAGCAGTACTTC
TRBV20-1	TRBJ1-2	-	-	CSARDFGTNYGYTF	TGCAGTGCTAGAGATTTCGGGACCAACTATGGCTACACCTTC
TRBV10-3	TRBJ2-7	-	-	CAISEPGVHEQYF	TGTGCCATCAGTGAGCCAGGGGTACACGAGCAGTACTTC
TRBV20-1	TRBJ2-1	-	-	CSAAEDWVYNEQFF	TGCAGTGCTGCCGAGGACTGGGTATACAATGAGCAGTTCTTC
TRBV10-2	TRBJ1-6	-	-	CASTPGPWDDSPLHF	TGCGCCAGCACCCCGGGCCCTTGGGATGATTCACCCCTCCACTTT
TRBV5-1	TRBJ2-7	-	-	CASSLQGFGFEQYF	TGCGCCAGCAGCTTACAAGGGTTCGGGTTCGAGCAGTACTTC
TRBV30	TRBJ2-7	once	-	CAWQRGDYNEQYF	TGTGCCTGGCAGAGGGGGGACTATAACGAGCAGTACTTC
TRBV12-3/TRBV12-4	TRBJ1-1	-	TRBD1	CASSLTSGGDAFF	TGTGCCAGCAGTTTGACCTCAGGGGGGGATGCTTTCTTT
TRBV7-8	TRBJ2-1	-	TRBD2	CASSWLAGGPWYNEQFF	TGTGCCAGCAGCTGGCTGGCGGGGGGGCCGTGGTACAATGAGCAGTTCTTC
TRBV6-2/TRBV6-3	TRBJ2-6	-	TRBD1	CAGRRTGGMKGANVLTF	TGTGCCGGCAGAAGGACAGGGGGCATGAAAGGGGCCAACGTCCTGACTTTC
TRBV20-1	TRBJ1-4	-	-	CSARQTATNEKLFF	TGCAGTGCTAGACAGACAGCAACTAATGAAAAACTGTTTTTT
TRBV4-1	TRBJ1-1	-	-	CASSQDDVSTEAFF	TGCGCCAGCAGCCAAGATGATGTTTCCACTGAAGCTTTCTTT
TRBV2	TRBJ2-5	-	-	CASSPGRASQETQYF	TGTGCCAGCAGCCCTGGACGCGCCTCTCAAGAGACCCAGTACTTC
TRBV19	TRBJ2-2	-	-	CASRQTGELFF	TGTGCCAGTAGGCAAACCGGGGAGCTGTTTTTT
TRBV7-9	TRBJ2-7	-	TRBD1	CASSTLDRVSYEQYF	TGTGCCAGCAGCACACTCGACAGGGTCTCCTACGAGCAGTACTTC
TRBV11-2	TRBJ1-1	-	TRBD1	CASSRRDRDEDTEAFF	TGTGCCAGCAGCCGCCGGGACAGGGATGAGGACACTGAAGCTTTCTTT
TRBV5-4	TRBJ1-2	-	-	CASSPQTEQLKNLYGYTF	TGTGCCAGCAGCCCCCAAACTGAACAGTTGAAGAACCTCTATGGCTACACCTTC
TRBV27	TRBJ2-1	-	TRBD1	CASSSGTGFIIGRFF	TGTGCCAGCAGTTCGGGGACAGGGTTCATAATCGGGCGGTTCTTC
TRBV5-6	TRBJ1-1	once	-	CASSFFRLGYTEAFF	TGTGCCAGCAGCTTTTTTCGTCTTGGGTACACTGAAGCTTTCTTT
TRBV30	TRBJ2-1	-	-	CAWSVSGLNEQFF	TGTGCCTGGAGTGTATCCGGACTAAATGAGCAGTTCTTC
TRBV4-1	TRBJ1-2	-	TRBD1	CASSQPGTDYGYTF	TGCGCCAGCAGCCAACCGGGGACAGATTATGGCTACACCTTC
TRBV29-1	TRBJ2-2	-	-	CSVVKATGELFF	TGCAGCGTTGTTAAGGCGACCGGGGAGCTGTTTTTT
TRBV27	TRBJ1-1	few	-	CASSDPRHPNTEAFF	TGTGCCAGCAGTGACCCCCGACACCCGAACACTGAAGCTTTCTTT
TRBV28	TRBJ2-2	-	TRBD2	CASSSLRAGKTSGELFF	TGTGCCAGCAGTTCGCTTAGAGCGGGAAAGACTTCCGGGGAGCTGTTTTTT
TRBV29-1	TRBJ2-1	-	-	CSVEDPYGYNEQFF	TGCAGCGTTGAAGATCCTTACGGCTACAATGAGCAGTTCTTC
TRBV10-3	TRBJ2-3	once	-	CAISDKLAADTQYF	TGTGCCATCAGTGATAAACTAGCCGCAGATACGCAGTATTTT
TRBV5-1	TRBJ1-2	-	-	CASREEWGNYGYTF	TGCGCCAGCAGAGAAGAGTGGGGGAACTATGGCTACACCTTC
TRBV29-1	TRBJ2-7	-	TRBD1	CSVDLPGQPYEQYF	TGCAGCGTTGATCTGCCGGGACAGCCGTACGAGCAGTACTTC
TRBV12-3/TRBV12-4	TRBJ2-3	once	-	CASSSGLNADTQYF	TGTGCCAGCAGCTCGGGCCTCAACGCAGATACGCAGTATTTT
TRBV19	TRBJ2-6	-	TRBD1	CASSLTGQGFSGANVLTF	TGTGCCAGTAGCCTTACCGGACAGGGGTTTTCTGGGGCCAACGTCCTGACTTTC
TRBV12-3/TRBV12-4	TRBJ2-5	-	TRBD2	CASLLGRGGARETQYF	TGTGCCAGCCTACTGGGACGCGGGGGGGCCAGGGAGACCCAGTACTTC
TRBV28	TRBJ2-7	-	-	CASSSYLAGTICEQYF	TGTGCCAGCAGTTCCTACCTAGCCGGGACCATTTGTGAGCAGTACTTC
TRBV7-6	TRBJ2-3	-	TRBD2	CASSFTSGSTDTQYF	TGTGCCAGCAGCTTCACTAGCGGATCCACAGATACGCAGTATTTT
TRBV5-1	TRBJ2-1	-	-	CASRPQGPPNNEQFF	TGCGCCAGCAGACCACAGGGTCCTCCGAACAATGAGCAGTTCTTC
TRBV3-1	TRBJ1-5	once	-	CASSRDRLNQPQHF	TGTGCCAGCAGCCGAGACAGACTTAATCAGCCCCAGCATTTT
TRBV3-1	TRBJ1-2	once	-	CASSQTPDGIFYGYTF	TGTGCCAGCAGCCAAACCCCCGACGGTATCTTCTATGGCTACACCTTC
TRBV5-4	TRBJ2-7	-	-	CASSLGQENEQYF	TGTGCCAGCAGCTTGGGACAGGAGAACGAGCAGTACTTC
TRBV4-1	TRBJ2-1	-	-	CASTTSGNEQFF	TGCGCCAGCACCACATCGGGCAATGAGCAGTTCTTC
TRBV5-1	TRBJ2-5	-	TRBD2	CASSGGLAGAGHQETQYF	TGCGCCAGCAGTGGAGGGCTAGCGGGGGCCGGGCACCAAGAGACCCAGTACTTC
TRBV28	TRBJ2-1	-	-	CASSLFPATSNEQFF	TGTGCCAGCAGTTTATTCCCGGCGACTTCGAATGAGCAGTTCTTC
TRBV6-5	TRBJ1-2	-	-	CASQPGSNYGYTF	TGTGCCAGCCAACCTGGGTCTAACTATGGCTACACCTTC
TRBV29-1	TRBJ2-5	once	TRBD2	CSVEDPREEEETQYF	TGCAGCGTTGAAGATCCGCGGGAGGAGGAAGAGACCCAGTACTTC
TRBV29-1	TRBJ2-6	-	-	CSVVPPGAGANVLTF	TGCAGCGTTGTGCCTCCGGGGGCCGGGGCCAACGTCCTGACTTTC
TRBV6-6	TRBJ2-7	few	TRBD2	CASSGAGGPVEQYF	TGTGCCAGTTCTGGGGCGGGGGGGCCTGTAGAGCAGTACTTC
TRBV12-3/TRBV12-4	TRBJ1-5	few	-	CASSPTGLRQGQPQHF	TGTGCCAGCAGTCCGACAGGCCTCCGGCAGGGACAGCCCCAGCATTTT
TRBV27	TRBJ2-7	-	TRBD1	CASSLETGTGAYEQYF	TGTGCCAGCAGTCTTGAAACCGGGACAGGGGCCTACGAGCAGTACTTC
TRBV20-1	TRBJ1-5	-	-	CSAIETLSSNQPQHF	TGCAGTGCTATAGAAACGCTGTCTAGCAATCAGCCCCAGCATTTT
TRBV24-1	TRBJ1-2	-	TRBD1	CATSDSRQGSNYGYTF	TGTGCCACCAGTGATTCCAGACAGGGCTCTAACTATGGCTACACCTTC
TRBV4-1	TRBJ2-2	-	-	CASSQSTGRGTGELFF	TGCGCCAGCAGCCAGAGCACAGGGAGGGGCACCGGGGAGCTGTTTTTT
TRBV7-9	TRBJ2-7	-	-	CASSSWIFSYEQYF	TGTGCCAGCAGCTCCTGGATATTTTCCTACGAGCAGTACTTC
TRBV29-1	TRBJ2-1	once	-	CSTNSRGNNEQFF	TGCAGCACCAATAGTCGGGGCAACAATGAGCAGTTCTTC
TRBV5-8	TRBJ1-5	-	-	CASSPEGGQNQPQHF	TGTGCCAGCAGCCCCGAGGGGGGCCAAAATCAGCCCCAGCATTTT
TRBV30	TRBJ1-1	once	TRBD1	CAWSYEGQWDTEAFF	TGTGCCTGGAGTTACGAGGGACAGTGGGACACTGAAGCTTTCTTT
TRBV7-9	TRBJ1-1	-	TRBD1	CASSPGTGINTEAFF	TGTGCCAGCAGCCCAGGGACAGGGATCAACACTGAAGCTTTCTTT
TRBV6-2/TRBV6-3	TRBJ2-3	once	-	CASSYFVEDTQYF	TGTGCCAGCAGTTATTTTGTCGAAGATACGCAGTATTTT
TRBV2	TRBJ2-7	-	-	CASKLEQYF	TGTGCCAGCAAGCTCGAGCAGTACTTC
TRBV6-1	TRBJ2-2	-	TRBD2	CASRAAPGGNTGELFF	TGTGCCAGCAGGGCCGCTCCGGGAGGGAACACCGGGGAGCTGTTTTTT